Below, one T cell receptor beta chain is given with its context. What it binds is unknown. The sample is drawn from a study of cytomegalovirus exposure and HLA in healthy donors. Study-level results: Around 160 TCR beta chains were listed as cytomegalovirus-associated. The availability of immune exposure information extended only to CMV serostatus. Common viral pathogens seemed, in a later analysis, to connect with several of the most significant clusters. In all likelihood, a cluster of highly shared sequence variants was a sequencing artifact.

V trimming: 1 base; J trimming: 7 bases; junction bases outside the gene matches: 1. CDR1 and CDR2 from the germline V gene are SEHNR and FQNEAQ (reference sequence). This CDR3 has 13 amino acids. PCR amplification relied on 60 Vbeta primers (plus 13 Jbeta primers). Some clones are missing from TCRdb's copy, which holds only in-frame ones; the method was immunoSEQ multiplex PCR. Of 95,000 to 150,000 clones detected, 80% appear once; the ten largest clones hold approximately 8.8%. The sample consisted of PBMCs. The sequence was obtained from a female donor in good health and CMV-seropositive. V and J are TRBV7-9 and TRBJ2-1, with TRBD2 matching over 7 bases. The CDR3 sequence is CASSLEAGNEQFF. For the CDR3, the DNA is TGTGCCAGCAGCTTAGAAGCGGGGAATGAGCAGTTCTTC.